This TCR beta chain was observed in a study of blood T cells in healthy people across ages. Findings and limits, study-wide: Long-lived donors had more naive CD4+ cells and higher diversity than aged donors. PBMCs left unsorted prevented a conclusive naive versus antigen-experienced comparison.

The CDR3 consists of 13 residues. V was clipped by 3 bases and J by 10 bases; unmatched bases: 8. CDR1 and CDR2 (germline): DFQATT, SNEGSKA (reference sequence). A sample-barcoded 5' primer and a J-beta primer mix were used in a second PCR of about 7 to 12 cycles. TCRdb re-called the 5' RACE reads with MiXCR, one entry per CDR3 protein. The table records 850,000 to 1,100,000 distinct CDR3 sequences, about two fifths of them present only once. Only a few counts were recorded for this clonotype. Its antigen is unidentified. Sample: blood. The chain carries TRBV20-1 and TRBJ2-1; 8 nucleotides align to TRBD2. The clonotype was recovered from a man aged 18-30 years in good health. The CDR3 is CSASPGGRWEQFF. CDR3 coding DNA: TGCAGTGCTAGCCCGGGGGGGCGGTGGGAGCAGTTCTTC.